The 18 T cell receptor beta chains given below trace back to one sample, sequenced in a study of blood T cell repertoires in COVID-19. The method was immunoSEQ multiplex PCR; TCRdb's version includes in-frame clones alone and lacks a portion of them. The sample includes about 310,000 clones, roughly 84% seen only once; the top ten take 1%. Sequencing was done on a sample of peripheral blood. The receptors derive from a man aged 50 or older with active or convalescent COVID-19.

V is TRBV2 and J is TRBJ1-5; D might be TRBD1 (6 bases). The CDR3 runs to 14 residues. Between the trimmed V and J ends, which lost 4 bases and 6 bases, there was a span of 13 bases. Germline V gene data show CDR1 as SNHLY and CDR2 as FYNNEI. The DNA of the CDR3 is TGTGCCAGCAGTGTACAGGGTTTGGGTCAGCCCCAGCATTTT. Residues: CASSVQGLGQPQHF.

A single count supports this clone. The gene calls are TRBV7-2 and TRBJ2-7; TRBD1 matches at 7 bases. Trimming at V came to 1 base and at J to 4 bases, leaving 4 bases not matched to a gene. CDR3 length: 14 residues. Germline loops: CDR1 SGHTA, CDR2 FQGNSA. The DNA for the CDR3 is TGTGCCAGCAGCTTAGTAAGGGACAGTTACGAGCAGTACTTC. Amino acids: CASSLVRDSYEQYF. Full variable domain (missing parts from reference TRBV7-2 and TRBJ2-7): GAGVSQSPSNKVTEKGKDVELRCDPISGHTALYWYRQSLGQGLEFLIYFQGNSAPDKSGLPSDRFSAERTGGSVSTLTIQRTQQEDSAVYLCASSLVRDSYEQYFGPGTRLTVT.

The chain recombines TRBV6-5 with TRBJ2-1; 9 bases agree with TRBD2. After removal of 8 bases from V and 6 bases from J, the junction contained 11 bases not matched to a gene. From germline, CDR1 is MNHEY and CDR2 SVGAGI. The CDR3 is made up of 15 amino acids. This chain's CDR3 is CASRLPGLAANEQFF. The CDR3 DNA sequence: TGTGCCAGCCGGCTACCGGGACTAGCAGCCAATGAGCAGTTCTTC.

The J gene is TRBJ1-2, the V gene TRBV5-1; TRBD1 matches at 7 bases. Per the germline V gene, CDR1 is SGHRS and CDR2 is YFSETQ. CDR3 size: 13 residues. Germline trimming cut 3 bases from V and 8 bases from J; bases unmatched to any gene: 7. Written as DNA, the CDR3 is TGCGCCAGCAGCTGGACAGGTCAGGAGGGCTACACCTTC. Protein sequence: CASSWTGQEGYTF.

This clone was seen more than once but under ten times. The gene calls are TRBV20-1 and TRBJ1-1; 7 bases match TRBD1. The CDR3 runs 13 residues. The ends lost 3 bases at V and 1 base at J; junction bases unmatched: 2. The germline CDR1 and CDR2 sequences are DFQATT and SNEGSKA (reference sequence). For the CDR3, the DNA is TGCAGTGCTAGTCCAGGGGGGAACACTGAAGCTTTCTTT. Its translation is CSASPGGNTEAFF.

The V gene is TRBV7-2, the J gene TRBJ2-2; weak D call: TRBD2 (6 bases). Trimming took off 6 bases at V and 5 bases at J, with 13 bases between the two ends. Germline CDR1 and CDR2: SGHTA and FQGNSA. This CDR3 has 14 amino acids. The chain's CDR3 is CASRSGLGTGELFF. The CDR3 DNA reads TGTGCCAGCAGGAGCGGGTTAGGGACCGGGGAGCTGTTTTTT.

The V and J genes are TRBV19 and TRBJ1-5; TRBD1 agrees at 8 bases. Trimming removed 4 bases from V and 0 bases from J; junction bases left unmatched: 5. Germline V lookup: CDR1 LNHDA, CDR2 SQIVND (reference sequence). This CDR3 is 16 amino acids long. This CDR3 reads CASSTGTGYSNQPQHF. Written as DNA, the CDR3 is TGTGCCAGTAGTACTGGGACAGGTTATAGCAATCAGCCCCAGCATTTT.

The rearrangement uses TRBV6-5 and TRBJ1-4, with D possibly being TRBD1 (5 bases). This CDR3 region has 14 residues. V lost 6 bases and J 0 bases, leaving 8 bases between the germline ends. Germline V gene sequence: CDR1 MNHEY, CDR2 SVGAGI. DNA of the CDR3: TGTGCCAGCAGAGGGACTCCAACTAATGAAAAACTGTTTTTT. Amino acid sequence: CASRGTPTNEKLFF.

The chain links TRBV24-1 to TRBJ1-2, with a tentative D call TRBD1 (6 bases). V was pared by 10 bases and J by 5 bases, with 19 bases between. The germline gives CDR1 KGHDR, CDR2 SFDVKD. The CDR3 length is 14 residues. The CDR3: CATQGQTAGYGYTF. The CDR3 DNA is TGTGCCACTCAAGGACAGACGGCTGGTTATGGCTACACCTTC.

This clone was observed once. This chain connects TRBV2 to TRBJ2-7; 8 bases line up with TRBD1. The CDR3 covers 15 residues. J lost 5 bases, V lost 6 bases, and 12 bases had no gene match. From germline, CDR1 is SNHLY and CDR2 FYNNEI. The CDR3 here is CASSATGGWGNEQYF. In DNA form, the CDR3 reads TGTGCCAGCAGCGCCACAGGGGGTTGGGGAAACGAGCAGTACTTC. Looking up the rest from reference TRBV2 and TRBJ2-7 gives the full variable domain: EPEVTQTPSHQVTQMGQEVILRCVPISNHLYFYWYRQILGQKVEFLVSFYNNEISEKSEIFDDQFSVERPDGSNFTLKIRSTKLEDSAMYFCASSATGGWGNEQYFGPGTRLTVT.

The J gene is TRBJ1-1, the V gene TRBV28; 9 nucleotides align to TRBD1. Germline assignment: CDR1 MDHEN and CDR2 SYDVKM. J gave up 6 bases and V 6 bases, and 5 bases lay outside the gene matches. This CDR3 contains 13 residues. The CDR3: CASSRTGGPEAFF. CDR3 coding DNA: TGTGCCAGCAGCCGAACAGGGGGCCCTGAAGCTTTCTTT.

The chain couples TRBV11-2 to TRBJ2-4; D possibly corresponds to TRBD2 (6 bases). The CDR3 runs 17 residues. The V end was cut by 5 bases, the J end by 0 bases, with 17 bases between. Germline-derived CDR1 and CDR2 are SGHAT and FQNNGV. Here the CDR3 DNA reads TGTGCCAGCAGCGCGGATAGCGGACCGCTAGCCAAAAACATTCAGTACTTC. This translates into CASSADSGPLAKNIQYF.

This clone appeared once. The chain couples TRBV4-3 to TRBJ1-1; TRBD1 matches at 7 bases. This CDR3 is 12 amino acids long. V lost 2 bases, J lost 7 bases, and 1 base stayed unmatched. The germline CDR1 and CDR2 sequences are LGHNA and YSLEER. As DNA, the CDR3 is TGCGCCAGCAGCCAACGGGACAGTGAAGCTTTCTTT. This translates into CASSQRDSEAFF.

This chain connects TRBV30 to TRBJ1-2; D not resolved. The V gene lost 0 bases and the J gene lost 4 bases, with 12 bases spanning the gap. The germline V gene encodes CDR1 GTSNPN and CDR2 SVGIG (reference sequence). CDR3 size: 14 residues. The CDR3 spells CAWSVIDPSYGYTF. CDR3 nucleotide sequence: TGTGCCTGGAGTGTGATCGACCCTAGCTATGGCTACACCTTC.

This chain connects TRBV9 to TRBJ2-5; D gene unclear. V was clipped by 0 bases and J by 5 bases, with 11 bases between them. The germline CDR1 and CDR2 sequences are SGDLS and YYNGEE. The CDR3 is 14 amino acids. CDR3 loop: CASSVDVNRETQYF. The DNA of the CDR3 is TGTGCCAGCAGCGTAGATGTGAACCGGGAGACCCAGTACTTC. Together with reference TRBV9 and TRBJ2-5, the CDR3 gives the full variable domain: DSGVTQTPKHLITATGQRVTLRCSPRSGDLSVYWYQQSLDQGLQFLIQYYNGEERAKGNILERFSAQQFPDLHSELNLSSLELGDSALYFCASSVDVNRETQYFGPGTRLLVL.

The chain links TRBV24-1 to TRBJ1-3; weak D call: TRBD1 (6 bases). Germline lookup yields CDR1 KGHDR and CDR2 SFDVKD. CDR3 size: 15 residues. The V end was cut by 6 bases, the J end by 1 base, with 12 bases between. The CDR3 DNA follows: TGTGCCACCAGTTCAGGGGATGCGTCTGGAAACACCATATATTTT. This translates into CATSSGDASGNTIYF.

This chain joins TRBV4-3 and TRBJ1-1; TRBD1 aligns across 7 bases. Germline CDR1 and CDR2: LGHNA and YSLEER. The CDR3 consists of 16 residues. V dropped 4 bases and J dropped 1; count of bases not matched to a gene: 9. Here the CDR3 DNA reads TGCGCCAGCAGCCCGGACAGGAACGCTGCGAACACTGAAGCTTTCTTT. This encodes CASSPDRNAANTEAFF.

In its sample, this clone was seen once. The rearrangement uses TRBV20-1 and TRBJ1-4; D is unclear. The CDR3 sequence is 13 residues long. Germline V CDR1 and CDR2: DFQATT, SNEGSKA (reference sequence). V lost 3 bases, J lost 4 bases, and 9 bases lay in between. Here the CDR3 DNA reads TGCAGTGCTAGTTACGGGAGTAATGAAAAACTGTTTTTT. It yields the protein CSASYGSNEKLFF.